This T cell receptor (beta chain) stems from a study of spatial heterogeneity in lung cancer. Whole-study context: There was a strong correlation between the counts of TCR transcripts measured in tumor regions and a T cell transcriptional module score that was calculated from matched bulk RNA-seq.

This clonotype was picked up many times. Its matching antigen is unknown. TCRdb reprocessed the 5' RACE reads with MiXCR, giving one entry per CDR3 protein. The sample holds 10,000 to 15,000 distinct CDR3 sequences, under 6.5% seen once. Time point: sample taken at primary tumor resection. The donors, fewer than 90 patients with untreated early-stage non-small cell lung cancer, provided the samples. Trimming removed 3 bases at V and 9 bases at J, with 20 bases between. Germline V CDR1 and CDR2: SGHRS, YFSETQ. The CDR3 sequence is 15 residues long. Findings of the study overall: In tumors, expanded intratumoral alpha and beta TCR counts tracked mutation counts.

This clonotype was sampled from a male donor with early-stage non-small cell lung cancer. The sample in question was lung tumor tissue, obtained at surgery. The chain carries TRBV5-1 and TRBJ2-3, with D uncertain. This CDR3 reads CASSSLRTSPFTQYF. The CDR3 DNA sequence: TGCGCCAGCAGCTCGCTTCGGACCTCCCCGTTCACGCAGTATTTT. The full variable domain, completed using reference TRBV5-1 and TRBJ2-3, is KAGVTQTPRYLIKTRGQQVTLSCSPISGHRSVSWYQQTPGQGLQFLFEYFSETQRNKGNFPGRFSGRQFSNSRSEMNVSTLELGDSALYLCASSSLRTSPFTQYFGPGTRLTVL.